These 3 T cell receptor beta chains share one sample of origin, sequenced in a study of T cells in tuberculosis. Time point denoted: new active TB diagnosis, blood taken before or within 7 days of starting treatment. Sequencing used immunoSEQ multiplex PCR; TCRdb keeps in-frame clones, though not all of them. The sample lists tens of thousands of clones; roughly 88% were seen once. This specimen consisted of PBMCs, obtained at tuberculosis diagnosis. Every receptor here comes from an adult with tuberculosis.

This chain links TRBV18 with TRBJ2-1; 8 bases line up with TRBD1. The trim removed 3 bases at V and 3 bases at J, leaving 4 bases unmatched. Germline V gives CDR1 KGHSH, CDR2 LQKENI. The CDR3 extends over 15 amino acids. Here the CDR3 reads CASSPGQVSYNEQFF. CDR3 coding DNA: TGTGCCAGCTCACCGGGACAGGTCAGCTACAATGAGCAGTTCTTC. The entire variable domain, with the rest obtained from reference TRBV18 and TRBJ2-1, is as follows: NAGVMQNPRHLVRRRGQEARLRCSPMKGHSHVYWYRQLPEEGLKFMVYLQKENIIDESGMPKERFSAEFPKEGPSILRIQQVVRGDSAAYFCASSPGQVSYNEQFFGPGTRLTVL.

This chain joins TRBV9 and TRBJ2-5, with 10 positions matching TRBD2. Unmatched junction bases numbered 4, after V lost 3 bases and J lost 5 bases. Germline V gene data show CDR1 as SGDLS and CDR2 as YYNGEE. The CDR3 has 14 residues. The DNA for the CDR3 is TGTGCCAGCAGCGAAGCGGGAGGGGTCGAGACCCAGTACTTC. Protein sequence: CASSEAGGVETQYF.

This sequence joins TRBV27 and TRBJ2-3; 9 bases line up with TRBD1. This CDR3 is 18 amino acids long. Trimming removed 4 bases from V and 2 bases from J; junction bases left unmatched: 13. CDR1 is MNHEY, CDR2 SMNVEV, per germline (reference sequence). Here the CDR3 reads CASSSGGFRTGATDTQYF. The CDR3, as DNA: TGTGCCAGCAGTTCCGGGGGATTTAGGACAGGGGCCACAGATACGCAGTATTTT.